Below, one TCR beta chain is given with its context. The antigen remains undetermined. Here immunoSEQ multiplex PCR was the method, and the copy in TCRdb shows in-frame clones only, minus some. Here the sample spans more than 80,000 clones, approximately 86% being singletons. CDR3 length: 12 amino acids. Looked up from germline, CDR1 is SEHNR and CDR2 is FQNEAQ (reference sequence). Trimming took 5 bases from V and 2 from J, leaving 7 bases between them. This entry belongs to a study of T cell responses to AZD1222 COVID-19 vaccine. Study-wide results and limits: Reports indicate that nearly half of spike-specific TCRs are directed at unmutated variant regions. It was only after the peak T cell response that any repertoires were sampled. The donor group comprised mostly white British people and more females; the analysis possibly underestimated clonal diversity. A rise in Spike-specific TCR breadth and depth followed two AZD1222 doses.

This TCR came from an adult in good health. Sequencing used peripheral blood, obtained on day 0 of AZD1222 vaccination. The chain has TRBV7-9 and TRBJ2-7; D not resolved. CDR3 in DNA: TGTGCCAGCAGCGTCGCCGCCTACGAGCAGTACTTC. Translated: CASSVAAYEQYF.